Listed below are T cell receptor beta chains from one sample, sequenced in a study of T cell repertoires in cytomegalovirus infection. TCRdb ran MiXCR on the reads and lists one entry per CDR3 protein. The data contain 680,000 or so distinct CDR3 sequences, under 40% of them singletons. The sequencing input was PBMCs. The receptor source for this set is a human donor in good health (CMV status not recorded). Some clones in this sample may be carry-over from other donors' samples. Each CDR3 is given with its conserved first and last residue. The D gene is left open where the match is weak. A clone size is listed for some rows: how often the clone was seen (once, few, many), or a class if it is expanded.

j_gene | abundance | d_gene | v_gene | CDR3nt | CDR3aa
TRBJ2-7 | few | - | TRBV6-1 | TGTGCCAGTCTGACACTCTACGAGCAGTACTTC | CASLTLYEQYF
TRBJ2-5 | few | - | TRBV7-9 | TGTGCCAGCAGCTTAATAGCGCCTAATGGGGAGACCCAGTACTTC | CASSLIAPNGETQYF
TRBJ1-2 | - | TRBD1 | TRBV6-1 | TGTGCCAGCAGTGTGGACAGGGACTATGGCTACACCTTC | CASSVDRDYGYTF
TRBJ2-1 | - | - | TRBV11-3 | TGTGCCAGCAGCTCCCGACGGGACGGGACTTACAATGAGCAGTTCTTC | CASSSRRDGTYNEQFF
TRBJ2-3 | - | TRBD2 | TRBV28 | TGTGCCAGCAGTCCAGGGACTAGCGGGGGGTTAGCAGATACGCAGTATTTT | CASSPGTSGGLADTQYF
TRBJ1-6 | - | - | TRBV5-3 | TGTGCCAGCATCCGCAGGGTCAATTCACCCCTCCACTTT | CASIRRVNSPLHF
TRBJ2-7 | few | - | TRBV5-1 | TGCGCCAGCAGCCGCGCCCAATACTACGAGCAGTACTTC | CASSRAQYYEQYF
TRBJ2-7 | - | TRBD1 | TRBV2 | TGTGCCAGCAGTGTTAGACAGGGGACCCACGAGCAGTACTTC | CASSVRQGTHEQYF
TRBJ1-5 | few | TRBD1 | TRBV19 | TGTGCCAGTAGAGAGACAGGGCGAAATCAGCCCCAGCATTTT | CASRETGRNQPQHF
TRBJ2-7 | - | TRBD2 | TRBV6-1 | TGTGCCAGCAGTGACCCCATAGAACTAGCGGTCCGAGCGGAGCAGTACTTC | CASSDPIELAVRAEQYF
TRBJ1-1 | many | - | TRBV7-9 | TGTGCCAGCAGCTCAATTCGGGGGACTGAAGCTTTCTTT | CASSSIRGTEAFF
TRBJ1-2 | few | - | TRBV19 | TGTGCCAGTAGTCGAGACAGCTACTATGGCTACACCTTC | CASSRDSYYGYTF
TRBJ2-7 | - | - | TRBV6-6 | TGTGCCAGCAGTTACGGGGCGGGCTACGAGCAGTACTTC | CASSYGAGYEQYF
TRBJ2-7 | - | - | TRBV29-1 | TGCAGCGCGAAGGTAAACGAGCAGTACTTC | CSAKVNEQYF
TRBJ1-1 | - | - | TRBV5-6 | TGTGCCGGCAGCTTGGAGACGGGAACTGAAGCTTTCTTT | CAGSLETGTEAFF
TRBJ1-1 | many | - | TRBV7-2 | TGTGCCAGCAGCTTTTCGCCACCCGTTGGGACTGAAGCTTTCTTT | CASSFSPPVGTEAFF
TRBJ2-7 | few | - | TRBV28 | TGTGCCAGCAGAACACCCAGGAGCTCCTACGAGCAGTACTTC | CASRTPRSSYEQYF
TRBJ2-7 | - | TRBD1 | TRBV7-2 | TGTGCCAGCAGCCTCGCGAGGGACAGCAGGGAGCAGTACTTC | CASSLARDSREQYF
TRBJ1-1 | - | - | TRBV4-1 | TGCGCCAGCAGCCTTAAAGGGAATGGGCCGGGGAACACTGAAGCTTTCTTT | CASSLKGNGPGNTEAFF
TRBJ2-7 | few | TRBD1 | TRBV19 | TGTGCCAGTAGTGCTTCCGGGACAGACTACGAGCAGTACTTC | CASSASGTDYEQYF
TRBJ2-5 | - | TRBD1 | TRBV11-2 | TGTGCCAGCAGAAGGGGCAGGGGGATGGGAGAGACCCAGTACTTC | CASRRGRGMGETQYF
TRBJ2-2 | few | TRBD1 | TRBV7-2 | TGTGCCAGCAGCCCTTGGGGTTCAGTTGGACAGGGGAAAACCGGGGAGCTGTTTTTT | CASSPWGSVGQGKTGELFF
TRBJ1-1 | few | - | TRBV7-2 | TGTGCCAGCAGCCCCTACAGGCGGGCAAACACTGAAGCTTTCTTT | CASSPYRRANTEAFF
TRBJ1-2 | - | - | TRBV30 | TGTGCCTGGAGTGTCTTGGGTTATGGCTACACCTTC | CAWSVLGYGYTF
TRBJ2-3 | - | - | TRBV5-6 | TGTGCCAGCAGCTTGGACTGGGGGGCATCACAGTATTTT | CASSLDWGASQYF
TRBJ1-2 | few | - | TRBV28 | TGTGCCAGCAGTGGTCCCTATGAGGACACCTTC | CASSGPYEDTF
TRBJ1-1 | - | - | TRBV5-1 | TGCGCCAGCAGCTTGGAGTGGCGGACTAACACTGAAGCTTTCTTT | CASSLEWRTNTEAFF
TRBJ2-2 | - | - | TRBV19 | TGTGCCAGTATTGACACAGCTACAGTACTCGATGGGGAGCTGTTTTTT | CASIDTATVLDGELFF
TRBJ1-5 | - | - | TRBV28 | TGTGCCAGCAGTCTAGGCCCCTACCGACATAGCAATCAGCCCCAGCATTTT | CASSLGPYRHSNQPQHF
TRBJ2-1 | many | - | TRBV7-6 | TGTGCCAGCGGGCTCTCGGGCGGGTACAATGAGCAGTTCTTC | CASGLSGGYNEQFF
TRBJ1-5 | - | - | TRBV7-2 | TGTGCCAGCAGCCTCTCGTACAATCAGCCCCAGCATTTT | CASSLSYNQPQHF
TRBJ2-3 | - | - | TRBV6-2/TRBV6-3 | TGTGCCAGCAGTACAGCATTCCTACGGGGCACAGATACGCAGTATTTT | CASSTAFLRGTDTQYF
TRBJ1-1 | few | - | TRBV20-1 | TGCAGTGCCAGGAGGGGGACGAACACTGAAGCTTTCTTT | CSARRGTNTEAFF
TRBJ2-1 | - | TRBD2 | TRBV5-4 | TGTGCCAGCAGCTGGGGACTAGCGGGAATCAATGAGCAGTTCTTC | CASSWGLAGINEQFF
TRBJ2-3 | - | - | TRBV19 | TGTGCCAGTAGTATGGAGCGAGGAGATACGCAGTATTTT | CASSMERGDTQYF